This TCR beta chain was recorded in a study of cytotoxic CD8 clonotypes in ibrutinib-treated CLL (dated by TCRdb to the early 2020s). In the study overall: The cohort was composed of around twelve relapsed/refractory and roughly 16 treatment-naive patients; IGHV unmutated status was identified in 17 to 18 patients. Longitudinal samples were available for about 30% of the roughly 86 trial participants. Partial responses were observed in 24 patients and complete responses in 2; after a median follow-up of around 64 months, remission was maintained in approximately 14 patients and progression was observed in some twelve. Every sample from remission and from progressive disease was obtained while the patients were still on ibrutinib. Response samples were taken after a median of approximately 13 months on treatment, ranging from about 6 to 36 months. Cryopreserved peripheral blood mononuclear cells were obtained before treatment, at response, and at either sustained remission or disease progression. On average, each sample yielded around 250,000 productive templates and 94,082 productive rearrangements.

Trimming costs V 2 bases and J 6 bases, and their ends lie 12 bases apart. The germline V gene provides CDR1 SGHRS and CDR2 YFSETQ. Inclusive of the bounding cysteine and phenylalanine, the CDR3 is 13 residues long. The entry retains the CDR3 DNA only, 39 bases that are in frame from base 1. On a MiSeq, deep resolution sequencing aimed for a depth between 1 in 1 million and 1 in 200,000 T cells, with each clonotype covered 10x on average. TCR beta libraries were generated with the immunoSEQ hsTCRB Kit. Per the source publication's procedure: ImmunoSEQ Data Assistant and ImmunoSEQ Analyzer were used for data analysis, and V, D and J genes were assigned according to IMGT definitions. Clonality was computed as one minus normalized Shannon entropy of productive rearrangement frequencies, ranging from 0 to 1. Public clonotype analysis was restricted to overrepresented clonotypes comprising at least 0.05% of each patient's repertoire. Repertoires from about a dozen age-matched healthy donors in immuneACCESS were used as clonality controls. TCRdb stores this immuneACCESS table with in-frame sequences only. Part of the clones is absent; in the studies checked, under half of the shortfall reflects unresolved V genes, and no reason is known for the rest. Clone size and the V and J calls come from that table; the DNA yielded D and trimming. In all, the sample holds under 35,000 clones, and around three quarters of those were seen once. The ten largest clones capture about 53% of the sample.

Overall results and qualifications from the work: Public clonotypes were rare and either contracted or stayed stable during treatment, and the rise in clonality at ibrutinib response reflected the expansion of private clonotypes. An increase in clonality was observed at ibrutinib response, with clonality remaining stable during sustained remission and falling back toward baseline at progression. Sampling times were not matched between patients in sustained remission and patients whose disease was progressing, and lymph node repertoires were not examined. At baseline, clonality was higher than in age-matched healthy donors and showed a strong correlation with circulating CD8+ T-cell counts.

Note on this clone: The target of this receptor is not known. One base away there is no much larger clone; base qualities are not given.

Explained via the paper, the time point label denotes: approximately 25 months on ibrutinib. For TCR beta library preparation, around 1.9 micrograms of genomic DNA were extracted from the cryopreserved PBMCs. Longitudinal blood samples from CLL patients on ibrutinib monotherapy were analyzed using high-throughput TCR beta sequencing. The patients took part in an open-label, single-center phase 2 trial of ibrutinib monotherapy. The V gene is TRBV5-1 and the J gene is TRBJ2-7; the D gene is perhaps TRBD1, on 5 matching bases. This TCR was sampled from a human donor with chronic lymphocytic leukemia. This sample comprised PBMCs, obtained after 24 months of ibrutinib treatment. The DNA is as follows: TGCGCCAGCAGCTTAGGGGTGCGGAGCGAGCAGTACTTC. The encoded protein is CASSLGVRSEQYF. The CDR3 plus the reference TRBV5-1 and TRBJ2-7 genes for the other parts give the full variable domain: KAGVTQTPRYLIKTRGQQVTLSCSPISGHRSVSWYQQTPGQGLQFLFEYFSETQRNKGNFPGRFSGRQFSNSRSEMNVSTLELGDSALYLCASSLGVRSEQYFGPGTRLTVT.